This T cell receptor beta chain was identified during a study of CD4 T cells in relation to SARS-CoV-2 and coronaviruses. Libraries were prepared by immunoSEQ multiplex PCR; TCRdb keeps only in-frame clonotypes and omits some of them. Here the sample spans some 45,000 clones, around 80% being singletons. A few counts support this clone. Antigen specificity is unknown. The CDR3 has 14 amino acids. From germline, CDR1 is WNHNN and CDR2 SYGVQD (reference sequence). V was clipped by 10 bases and J by 3 bases; unmatched bases: 7. V and J are TRBV10-1 and TRBJ2-7; 12 nucleotides line up with TRBD2. The sequence was collected from an adult with COVID-19. Sequenced sample: naive CD4+ T cells from PBMCs, cultured in vitro. This sample's subset: naive CD4+ T cells isolated by negative enrichment. This chain's CDR3 is CAIHQTSGSYEQYF. The CDR3 DNA sequence: TGCGCCATCCACCAGACTAGCGGGAGCTACGAGCAGTACTTC.